These T cell receptor beta chains were read from a single sample in a study of blood T cells in healthy people across ages. TCRdb passed the 5' RACE reads through MiXCR, listing each CDR3 protein once. The sample lists 600,000 to 650,000 distinct CDR3 sequences; approximately 50% were seen once. The sample was blood. The source of these receptors is a man aged 55 to 70 in good health. Both conserved end residues are part of each CDR3. Fields, in order: clone size, V gene, D gene, J gene, CDR3 protein, CDR3 DNA. A D gene is named only where the DNA matches it firmly. Only part of the rows carry a size: once, few, many, or a class if the clone is expanded.

few	TRBV5-1	TRBD1	TRBJ1-5	CASSPAGGDGQPQHF	TGCGCCAGCAGCCCGGCAGGGGGGGACGGTCAGCCCCAGCATTTT
.	TRBV2	.	TRBJ1-2	CASSLPNEGDGYGYTF	TGTGCCAGCAGTCTACCCAACGAGGGTGACGGCTATGGCTACACCTTC
.	TRBV27	.	TRBJ2-7	CASSLSREYEQYF	TGTGCCAGCAGTTTATCCAGGGAATACGAGCAGTACTTC
.	TRBV7-2	.	TRBJ1-2	CASSLDPGQMQTNYGYTF	TGTGCCAGCAGCTTAGACCCGGGTCAAATGCAGACTAACTATGGCTACACCTTC
.	TRBV6-6	TRBD1	TRBJ1-6	CASRQDRGFSPLHF	TGTGCCAGCAGACAGGACAGGGGATTTTCACCCCTCCACTTT
.	TRBV29-1	.	TRBJ2-3	CSAEAPKGGAIFSSTDTQYF	TGCAGCGCCGAAGCCCCCAAGGGGGGAGCCATCTTCTCATCCACAGATACGCAGTATTTT
.	TRBV20-1	.	TRBJ1-1	CSASKELNTEAFF	TGCAGTGCTAGCAAGGAACTGAACACTGAAGCTTTCTTT
few	TRBV9	.	TRBJ2-1	CASSPSGQVYNEQFF	TGTGCCAGCAGCCCCTCGGGGCAGGTTTACAATGAGCAGTTCTTC
.	TRBV5-1	.	TRBJ1-1	CASSTGGTSNTEAFF	TGCGCCAGCAGCACTGGAGGGACCAGCAACACTGAAGCTTTCTTT
.	TRBV5-1	TRBD1	TRBJ2-7	CASSTTGERNEQYF	TGCGCCAGCAGCACCACAGGGGAGCGTAACGAGCAGTACTTC
.	TRBV4-2	TRBD2	TRBJ2-1	CASSQVGASGGQETQFF	TGTGCCAGCAGCCAAGTAGGGGCTAGCGGGGGGCAAGAGACCCAGTTCTTC
.	TRBV11-2	TRBD2	TRBJ2-1	CASSFAGGGYNEQFF	TGTGCCAGCAGCTTCGCGGGGGGCGGCTACAATGAGCAGTTCTTC